This T cell receptor beta chain was recorded in a study of blood T cell repertoires in COVID-19. Whole-study context: Sites across the United States, Italy and Spain contributed samples from acute and convalescent COVID-19. Nucleic acid was either cDNA or gDNA, and it came from T cells, B-cell-depleted T cells, or PBMCs.

Repertoires were generated with immunoSEQ multiplex PCR, while TCRdb's copy carries only in-frame clones and drops some. Among about 480,000 clones listed, around 90% were seen once. Per germline, CDR1 SNHLY and CDR2 FYNNEI. CDR3 size: 13 residues. Trimming shortened V by 6 bases and J by 0 bases, and 5 bases separated the two germline ends. The receptor comes from a woman aged 45-65 years with COVID-19, enrolled during active disease. The chain links TRBV2 to TRBJ1-4, with unresolved D. Sequenced: peripheral blood. The chain's CDR3 is CASRYTTNEKLFF. In DNA, the CDR3 is TGTGCCAGCAGATATACAACTAATGAAAAACTGTTTTTT. Combining the CDR3 with reference TRBV2 and TRBJ1-4 gives the whole variable domain EPEVTQTPSHQVTQMGQEVILRCVPISNHLYFYWYRQILGQKVEFLVSFYNNEISEKSEIFDDQFSVERPDGSNFTLKIRSTKLEDSAMYFCASRYTTNEKLFFGSGTQLSVL.